This T cell receptor beta chain stems from a study of T cell repertoires in cytomegalovirus infection (dated by TCRdb to the late 2010s). Background for the entire study: Alongside well-studied HLA-B-restricted epitopes, the peptide stimulations were aimed at recently identified HLA-C-restricted CMV epitopes, whose presentation resists viral immunomodulation. Donor HLA type was relevant to the analysis, because carriage of CMV infection together with the matching HLA type was indicated by public TCR beta signatures. Study-level results and caveats: Cumulative frequency of public TCR beta family members discriminated carriers of CMV infection plus the relevant HLA type in this cohort and an independent approximately 370-donor cohort. The ex vivo response was dominated by HLA-C-restricted CMV-specific TCR beta clonotypes, which also provided the single most frequent clonotype in two of eight donors.

Turning to this clonotype: Its antigen remains undetermined. Nothing much larger sits one base from this clone, and base qualities are not available.

From the cysteine through the phenylalanine, the CDR3 covers 14 amino acids. CDR3 DNA only is kept here, 42 bases in frame from base 1. From a lookup of the germline V gene (reference sequence), CDR1 and CDR2 are SEHNR and FQNEAQ. A distance of 14 bases separates the germline ends of V and J, which lose 4 bases and 8 bases respectively. Sequencing was performed on an Illumina HiSeq 1500. TCRdb trimmed public reads at Q25 via fastp, called clones via MiXCR and kept in-frame beta chains. Duplicate CDR3 protein sequences are folded into a single record with the most common DNA and genes. The sample yields about 830,000 distinct CDR3 sequences; over 25% were counted once. Under 15% of the sample is in the top ten clones. What the treatment or condition label conveys for this sample: in vitro stimulation with specific CMV peptide epitopes to enrich CMV-specific T cells.

This TCR came from a human donor in good health (CMV status not recorded). Some clones in this sample may be carry-over from other donors' samples. The rearranged chain carries TRBV7-9 and TRBJ1-4; the D gene is not confidently resolved. Sample: cultured CD8+ T cells from PBMCs, taken from culture after CMV antigen stimulation. The nucleotide sequence reads TGTGCCAGCAGCTCGTTCGAGGGTGAGGAAAAACTGTTTTTT. This yields the protein CASSSFEGEEKLFF. When the CDR3 is completed using the reference TRBV7-9 and TRBJ1-4 genes on either side, the full variable domain is DTGVSQNPRHKITKRGQNVTFRCDPISEHNRLYWYRQTLGQGPEFLTYFQNEAQLEKSRLLSDRFSAERPKGSFSTLEIQRTEQGDSAMYLCASSSFEGEEKLFFGSGTQLSVL.